Below are 26 T cell receptor beta chains sequenced from a single sample in a study of human T cells and chemical hapten exposure. Described time point: pre-sensitization, week 0. The treatment here: therapeutic diphenylcyclopropenone sensitization with weekly scalp DPC. TCRdb itself ran the RACE reads through MiXCR, one entry per CDR3 protein. The sample consists of 84,000 or so distinct CDR3 sequences, about 8.5% of them appearing once. Source: whole blood, taken in connection with sensitization to the hapten diphenylcyclopropenone (DPC). These receptors all stem from a man aged 35 to 55 with alopecia areata. Some clones in this sample may be carry-over from other donors' samples.

There are many counts of this clonotype. The gene calls are TRBV24-1 and TRBJ1-2, with a tentative D call TRBD1 (5 bases). Per the germline V gene, CDR1 is KGHDR and CDR2 is SFDVKD. Trimming took 2 bases from V and 2 from J, leaving 11 bases between them. There are 15 residues in the CDR3. CDR3 loop: CATSDSSGKNYGYTF. In DNA, the CDR3 is TGTGCCACCAGTGATTCCTCAGGGAAGAACTATGGCTACACCTTC.

This clonotype has ten or more counts. V gene TRBV28 combines with J gene TRBJ1-5; D unresolved. Trimming left V 6 bases short and J 0 bases short, with 9 bases between. The germline V gene has CDR1 MDHEN and CDR2 SYDVKM. This CDR3 region has 14 residues. CDR3 sequence (DNA): TGTGCCAGCAGGGCTGAATATAGCAATCAGCCCCAGCATTTT. As protein: CASRAEYSNQPQHF.

The V call is TRBV6-2 or TRBV6-3, the J call TRBJ2-1; TRBD2 aligns across 7 bases. CDR1 MNHEY and CDR2 SVGEGT come from the germline V gene. The V gene end was trimmed by 0 bases and the J gene end by 5 bases; junction bases not matched to a gene: 13. The CDR3 is 18 residues long. The CDR3 DNA follows: TGTGCCAGCAGTTACTCCGCTTATCGGCGGGAGAGAAACAATGAGCAGTTCTTC. This codes for CASSYSAYRRERNNEQFF.

This clonotype was seen a few times. The CDR3 DNA is TGCAGTTCACCTGGGGCAGGGAACCTTGGCTACACCTTC. The encoded protein is CSSPGAGNLGYTF. This chain uses TRBV29-1 with TRBJ1-2; D possibly corresponds to TRBD1 (5 bases). This CDR3 spans 13 amino acids. CDR1 is SQVTM, CDR2 ANQGSEA, per germline.

Ten or more counts support this clonotype. The CDR3 loop reads CASSLTPDLTDTQYF. Here the CDR3 DNA reads TGCGCCAGCAGCTTAACACCGGACCTCACAGATACGCAGTATTTT. The V call is TRBV5-1, the J call TRBJ2-3; D is uncertain. The CDR3 sequence is 15 residues long. Germline V gene data show CDR1 as SGHRS and CDR2 as YFSETQ. With 2 bases removed from V and 2 bases from J, the gap between germline ends came to 12 bases.

The chain combines TRBV6-2 or TRBV6-3 with TRBJ2-4; D assignment may be TRBD1 or TRBD2 (5 bases each). This CDR3 has 17 amino acids. From germline, CDR1 is MNHEY and CDR2 SVGEGT. Between the trimmed V and J ends, which lost 5 bases and 6 bases, there was a span of 23 bases. CDR3 residues: CASSREYLQVDLNIQYF. The CDR3 coding sequence is TGTGCCAGCAGTCGGGAATATTTACAGGTCGACTTAAACATTCAGTACTTC.

The V gene is TRBV5-1, the J gene TRBJ2-3; TRBD2 is a possible D gene (6 bases). CDR1 is SGHRS, CDR2 YFSETQ, per germline. This CDR3 has 13 amino acids. Trimming removed 4 bases at V and 11 bases at J, with 17 bases between. CDR3: CASSDPTSSGQYF. CDR3 coding DNA: TGCGCCAGCAGCGACCCCACTAGCTCTGGGCAGTATTTT.

This clonotype has more than one count but fewer than ten. The rearrangement joins TRBV6-5 to TRBJ2-5, with 7 bases that match TRBD1. V shed 2 bases, J shed 1 base, and the junction held 7 bases outside the gene matches. The CDR3 runs to 16 residues. CDR1 MNHEY and CDR2 SVGAGI come from the germline V gene. The CDR3 DNA follows: TGTGCCAGCAGTTACACGTGGACAGGCCGCCAAGAGACCCAGTACTTC. Encoded protein: CASSYTWTGRQETQYF.

At least ten counts were recorded for this clonotype. V gene TRBV5-1 combines with J gene TRBJ2-4; 9 nucleotides line up with TRBD2. Germline V gene data show CDR1 as SGHRS and CDR2 as YFSETQ. The CDR3 extends over 16 amino acids. The trim removed 0 bases at V and 4 bases at J, leaving 5 bases unmatched. This CDR3 reads CASSLEASGIKNIQYF. The CDR3 DNA follows: TGCGCCAGCAGCTTGGAGGCTAGCGGGATTAAAAACATTCAGTACTTC.

This clonotype has only a few counts. The chain is built from TRBV29-1 and TRBJ2-1; D is uncertain. V lost 7 bases and J lost 1, with 11 bases in between. CDR1 and CDR2 (germline): SQVTM, ANQGSEA. There are 13 residues in the CDR3. CDR3 nucleotides: TGCAGCGGACGCTGGCAGTCCTACAATGAGCAGTTCTTC. Translating gives CSGRWQSYNEQFF.

This clonotype was detected many times. The V and J genes are TRBV28 and TRBJ2-7, with 7 bases lining up with TRBD2. CDR1 and CDR2 from the germline V gene are MDHEN and SYDVKM. The CDR3 covers 13 residues. With 6 bases clipped from V and 0 bases from J, the junction kept 2 bases outside the gene matches. CDR3 DNA: TGTGCCAGCAGCTGGGGGGGCTCCTACGAGCAGTACTTC. Its translation: CASSWGGSYEQYF.

The rearrangement joins TRBV6-2 or TRBV6-3 to TRBJ2-4; either TRBD1 or TRBD2 may fit D (5 bases each). Per germline, CDR1 MNHEY and CDR2 SVGEGT. This CDR3 has 14 residues. V lost 2 bases and J 0 bases, leaving 5 bases between the germline ends. The CDR3 spells CASSYGTAKNIQYF. Written as DNA, the CDR3 is TGTGCCAGCAGTTACGGGACAGCCAAAAACATTCAGTACTTC.

A few counts support this clonotype. The chain recombines TRBV5-4 with TRBJ2-4; 13 positions agree with TRBD2. The J segment lost 0 bases and the V segment lost 1 base, leaving 4 bases of the junction unmatched. From germline, CDR1 is SGHNT and CDR2 YYREEE (reference sequence). The CDR3 spans 18 residues. The CDR3 DNA reads as TGTGCCAGCAGCTTGAAACTAGCGGGAGGGCCAGCCAAAAACATTCAGTACTTC. It is translated as CASSLKLAGGPAKNIQYF.

This sequence joins TRBV10-3 and TRBJ2-1; 7 positions match TRBD2. The germline gives CDR1 ENHRY, CDR2 SYGVKD. The CDR3 runs to 13 residues. V dropped 5 bases and J dropped 7; count of bases not matched to a gene: 5. The CDR3 reads CAISRSSGNEQFF. In nucleotides, the CDR3 is TGTGCCATCAGTCGTTCTAGCGGAAATGAGCAGTTCTTC.

This clonotype was recorded a few times. The chain recombines TRBV28 with TRBJ2-1; 9 bases align to TRBD2. The CDR3 covers 15 residues. Per the germline V gene, CDR1 is MDHEN and CDR2 is SYDVKM. The V and J ends lost 4 bases and 7 bases, in that order; junction bases with no gene match: 8. The DNA of the CDR3 is TGTGCCAGCAGTTCCTCCGGCGGGAGGGTTAATGAGCAGTTCTTC. Amino acid sequence: CASSSSGGRVNEQFF.

The rearrangement uses TRBV19 and TRBJ2-1; 11 nucleotides align to TRBD2. This CDR3 has 15 residues. The germline V gene has CDR1 LNHDA and CDR2 SQIVND (reference sequence). V gave up 4 bases and J gave up 7 bases; unmatched junction bases: 6. The CDR3, as DNA: TGTGCCAGTAGTAGAACATGGACTAGCGGGAATGAGCAGTTCTTC. It yields the protein CASSRTWTSGNEQFF.

This clonotype was found a few times. The chain uses TRBV10-3 and TRBJ2-5, with D perhaps matching TRBD1 (6 bases). Trimming took 10 bases from V and 0 from J, leaving 12 bases between them. The germline gives CDR1 ENHRY, CDR2 SYGVKD. The CDR3 loop spans 13 amino acids. The DNA for the CDR3 is TGTGCCACCACCAGGGGTTACCAAGAGACCCAGTACTTC. Translated: CATTRGYQETQYF.

This chain joins TRBV27 and TRBJ1-5; D perhaps matches TRBD1 (6 bases). The CDR3 extends over 15 amino acids. The V gene's germline CDR1 is MNHEY and CDR2 SMNVEV (reference sequence). V dropped 2 bases and J dropped 7 bases, with 15 bases sitting between them. This chain's CDR3 is CASSLNRAGNQPQHF. CDR3 bases: TGTGCCAGCAGTTTAAACAGGGCGGGGAACCAGCCCCAGCATTTT.

This clonotype was observed many times. The chain combines TRBV20-1 with TRBJ2-5, with TRBD2 matching 10 bases. The V gene end was trimmed by 5 bases and the J gene end by 4 bases; junction bases not matched to a gene: 7. Per the germline V gene, CDR1 is DFQATT and CDR2 is SNEGSKA (reference sequence). The CDR3 contains 14 residues. This CDR3 is CSAPIRTSGETQYF. The CDR3 bases are TGCAGTGCTCCAATACGGACTAGCGGAGAGACCCAGTACTTC.

There are many counts of this clonotype. The chain uses TRBV5-1 and TRBJ2-2; 9 bases are a match to TRBD1. CDR3 length equals 17 residues. Germline V gene data show CDR1 as SGHRS and CDR2 as YFSETQ. Losses at the gene ends were 4 bases for V and 4 bases for J; bases not matched to a gene: 11. CDR3 in DNA: TGCGCCAGCAGCATACGCCGGGACAGGGTCGTCACCGGGGAGCTGTTTTTT. As protein: CASSIRRDRVVTGELFF.

The chain employs TRBV30 and TRBJ2-1, with TRBD1 as a possible D gene (6 bases). In germline, CDR1 is GTSNPN, CDR2 SVGIG (reference sequence). The CDR3 has 15 residues. The V end lost 5 bases, the J end lost 2 bases, and 16 bases lay between the germline ends. The CDR3 DNA sequence: TGTGCCTGGTCGAGAGGGGGTAGCGCCTACAATGAGCAGTTCTTC. Protein product: CAWSRGGSAYNEQFF.

A few counts support this clonotype. The chain is built from TRBV21-1 and TRBJ1-5. TRBV21-1 is a known pseudogene. This CDR3 has 14 residues. The CDR3 DNA follows: TGTGCCAGCAGCAAAAAGTGTTCAGATCAGCCCCAGCATTTT. It yields the protein CASSKKCSDQPQHF.

This clonotype was counted ten times or more. The rearrangement uses TRBV7-2 and TRBJ1-2; 7 nucleotides line up with TRBD1. With V trimmed by 4 bases and J by 4 bases, 6 bases remained unmatched. In germline, CDR1 is SGHTA, CDR2 FQGNSA. CDR3 length equals 14 residues. CDR3 in amino acids: CASSSYRGSYGYTF. CDR3 nucleotide sequence: TGTGCCAGCAGCTCATACAGGGGCAGCTATGGCTACACCTTC.

The V gene is TRBV12-3 or TRBV12-4, the J gene TRBJ2-3, with D possibly TRBD2 on 5 matching bases. Trimming shortened V by 4 bases and J by 4 bases, and 15 bases separated the two germline ends. The CDR3 totals 15 residues. The CDR3 here is CASSSLAPPADTQYF. CDR3 in DNA: TGTGCCAGCAGTTCGCTAGCTCCCCCGGCAGATACGCAGTATTTT.

The sample holds a few counts of this clonotype. The V gene is TRBV12-3 or TRBV12-4, the J gene TRBJ1-1; D is unresolved. There are 14 residues in the CDR3. Trimming pared 6 bases from V and 3 bases from J, leaving 14 bases between. In DNA form, the CDR3 reads TGTGCCAGCAGGCGTTCTTCCGCGGACACTGAAGCTTTCTTT. Amino acid sequence: CASRRSSADTEAFF.

The chain uses TRBV6-6 and TRBJ1-1, with a weak D call TRBD1 (5 bases). This CDR3 has 14 residues. CDR1 and CDR2 from the germline V gene are MNHNY and SVGAGI (reference sequence). V was shortened by 2 bases and J by 1 base, with 8 bases between the two germline ends. The CDR3 is CASSYTDTNTEAFF. The CDR3, as DNA: TGTGCCAGCAGTTACACGGACACGAACACTGAAGCTTTCTTT.